Following are 12 T cell receptor beta chains from one sample sequenced in a study of spatial heterogeneity in lung cancer (dated by TCRdb to the late 2010s). The sample's time point label, decoded: blood at routine non-recurrence follow-up after resection. The receptor library was made with 5' RACE. Sequencer: NextSeq 500. The public reads were quality trimmed at Q25 with fastp and then assembled into clones with MiXCR by TCRdb, keeping productive beta chains. Each CDR3 protein gets just one entry, which takes the most common genes and DNA from the rows behind it. This sample comprises around 45,000 distinct CDR3 sequences, 20% to 25% of them detected only once. The biggest ten clones account for 6.5% to 9% of the sample. The specimen comprised PBMCs, sampled at follow-up. The receptors were gathered from a female donor with early-stage non-small cell lung cancer.

This clonotype was detected a few times. The chain uses TRBV20-1 and TRBJ1-1, with D perhaps TRBD1 (5 bases). The CDR3 length is 14 residues. Trimming left V 2 bases short and J 1 base short, with 11 bases between. CDR1 is DFQATT and CDR2 is SNEGSKA in the germline V gene (reference sequence). The CDR3 nucleotides read TGCAGTGCTAGATCAGGGATTCCGAACACTGAAGCTTTCTTT. Protein sequence: CSARSGIPNTEAFF.

This clonotype occurred many times. V gene TRBV7-8 combines with J gene TRBJ2-2; TRBD1 agrees at 10 bases. CDR3 length equals 15 residues. V was pared by 3 bases and J by 7 bases, with 5 bases of the junction left unmatched. CDR1 is SGHVS, CDR2 FQNEAQ, per germline. CDR3 residues: CASSFRQGAGGELFF. The DNA of the CDR3 is TGTGCCAGCAGCTTTAGACAGGGGGCCGGCGGGGAGCTGTTTTTT. Looking up the rest from reference TRBV7-8 and TRBJ2-2 gives the full variable domain: GAGVSQSPRYKVAKRGQDVALRCDPISGHVSLFWYQQALGQGPEFLTYFQNEAQLDKSGLPSDRFFAERPEGSVSTLKIQRTQQEDSAVYLCASSFRQGAGGELFFGEGSRLTVL.

This clonotype has at least ten counts. This chain uses TRBV7-9 with TRBJ2-3; D is unclear. Trimming pared 1 base from V and 0 bases from J, leaving 5 bases between. This CDR3 comprises 14 residues. The germline CDR1 and CDR2 sequences are SEHNR and FQNEAQ (reference sequence). In DNA, the CDR3 is TGTGCCAGCAGCTTAGGCAGAAGCACAGATACGCAGTATTTT. Translating it yields CASSLGRSTDTQYF. The whole variable domain, remainder taken from reference TRBV7-9 and TRBJ2-3, is DTGVSQNPRHKITKRGQNVTFRCDPISEHNRLYWYRQTLGQGPEFLTYFQNEAQLEKSRLLSDRFSAERPKGSFSTLEIQRTEQGDSAMYLCASSLGRSTDTQYFGPGTRLTVL.

V usage is TRBV11-2 and J usage is TRBJ1-1, with a tentative D call TRBD1 (6 bases). V was shortened by 5 bases and J by 2 bases, with 12 bases between the two germline ends. Germline lookup yields CDR1 SGHAT and CDR2 FQNNGV. CDR3 length equals 14 residues. CDR3 amino acids: CASSPLQGNTEAFF. The DNA of the CDR3 is TGTGCCAGCAGCCCCCTACAGGGAAACACTGAAGCTTTCTTT.

The V call is TRBV10-3, the J call TRBJ2-3; TRBD2 matches at 10 bases. The CDR3 has 14 amino acids. V dropped 6 bases and J dropped 5; count of bases not matched to a gene: 5. Looked up from germline, CDR1 is ENHRY and CDR2 is SYGVKD. CDR3 loop: CAIRSGRAGDTQYF. In DNA form, the CDR3 reads TGTGCCATCAGAAGCGGGAGGGCCGGAGATACGCAGTATTTT.

This clonotype was seen many times. This sequence joins TRBV20-1 and TRBJ1-5, with 7 nucleotides matching TRBD1. V gave up 6 bases and J gave up 4 bases; unmatched junction bases: 6. The CDR3 has 13 amino acids. Germline V gene sequence: CDR1 DFQATT, CDR2 SNEGSKA (reference sequence). CDR3 sequence (DNA): TGCAGTGCCCTACAGGGGACAAATCAGCCCCAGCATTTT. This sequence encodes CSALQGTNQPQHF.

In this sample, this clonotype turned up many times. V gene TRBV4-1 combines with J gene TRBJ1-4; 10 nucleotides line up with TRBD1. The V gene end was trimmed by 3 bases and the J gene end by 14 bases; junction bases not matched to a gene: 6. The germline V gene encodes CDR1 MGHRA and CDR2 YSYEKL. The CDR3 length is 13 residues. The CDR3 loop reads CASSQRDRGRLFF. CDR3 coding DNA: TGCGCCAGCAGCCAGAGGGACAGGGGACGGCTGTTTTTT.

This clonotype occurred a few times. The gene calls are TRBV5-1 and TRBJ1-1; D gene unclear. The CDR3 is 13 amino acids. Between the trimmed V and J ends, which lost 6 bases and 1 base, there was a span of 10 bases. The germline gives CDR1 SGHRS, CDR2 YFSETQ. The CDR3 loop is CASNSGRNTEAFF. The DNA for the CDR3 is TGCGCCAGCAATTCCGGGCGGAACACTGAAGCTTTCTTT.

This clonotype occurred many times. The chain recombines TRBV19 with TRBJ1-5; the D gene is possibly TRBD1 (6 bases). Between the trimmed V and J ends, which lost 7 bases and 7 bases, there was a span of 17 bases. Germline CDR1 and CDR2: LNHDA and SQIVND (reference sequence). This CDR3 comprises 14 residues. The CDR3 reads CASTLPGEGQPQHF. The CDR3 coding sequence is TGTGCCAGTACCCTCCCAGGGGAAGGGCAGCCCCAGCATTTT.

The table lists this clonotype with a count of one. V and J are TRBV5-1 and TRBJ2-3, with D tentatively TRBD2 (6 bases). This CDR3 has 15 residues. CDR1 and CDR2 (germline): SGHRS, YFSETQ. V was trimmed by 2 bases and J by 3 bases, leaving 13 bases between them. The CDR3 region has the DNA TGCGCCAGCAGCTTCGAGCGGGTGGCAACAGATACGCAGTATTTT. It translates to CASSFERVATDTQYF.

The table lists this clonotype with many counts. The chain recombines TRBV20-1 with TRBJ1-1; 8 positions agree with TRBD1. Per germline, CDR1 DFQATT and CDR2 SNEGSKA (reference sequence). V lost 2 bases to trimming and J lost 6 bases; unmatched junction nucleotides: 8. This CDR3 is built from 14 residues. The CDR3 DNA follows: TGCAGTGCTAGATCCCACAGGGGGATCCCTGAAGCTTTCTTT. Translation: CSARSHRGIPEAFF.

V is TRBV4-1 and J is TRBJ2-5; 13 bases fit TRBD2. The V and J ends lost 1 base and 6 bases, in that order; junction bases with no gene match: 5. Germline V gene sequence: CDR1 MGHRA, CDR2 YSYEKL. The CDR3 is made up of 16 amino acids. The CDR3 here is CASSQGGLAGQKTQYF. The CDR3 DNA sequence: TGCGCCAGCAGCCAAGGGGGACTAGCGGGGCAAAAGACCCAGTACTTC.